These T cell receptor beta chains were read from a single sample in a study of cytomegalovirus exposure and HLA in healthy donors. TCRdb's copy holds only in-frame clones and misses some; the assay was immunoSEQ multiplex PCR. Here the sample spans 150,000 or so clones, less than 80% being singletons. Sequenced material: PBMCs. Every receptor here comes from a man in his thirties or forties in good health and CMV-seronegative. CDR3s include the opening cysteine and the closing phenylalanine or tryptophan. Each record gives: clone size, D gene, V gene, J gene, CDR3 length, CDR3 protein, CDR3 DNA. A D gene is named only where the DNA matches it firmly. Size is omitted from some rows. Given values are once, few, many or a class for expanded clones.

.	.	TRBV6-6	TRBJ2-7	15	CASSPSRTATDEQYF	TGTGCCAGCAGCCCCTCCCGGACAGCGACGGACGAGCAGTACTTC
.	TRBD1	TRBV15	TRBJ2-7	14	CATSEDRDSYEQYF	TGTGCCACCAGCGAGGACAGGGACTCCTACGAGCAGTACTTC
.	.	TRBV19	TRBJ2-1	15	CASSLGHGAINEQFF	TGTGCCAGTAGTCTGGGACACGGGGCAATCAATGAGCAGTTCTTC
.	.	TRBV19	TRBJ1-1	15	CASSITPSGVTEAFF	TGTGCCAGTAGTATAACCCCCTCGGGAGTCACTGAAGCTTTCTTT
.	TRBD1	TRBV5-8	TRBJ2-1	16	CASSLVTGDRDNEQFF	TGTGCCAGCAGCTTGGTGACAGGGGACAGGGACAATGAGCAGTTCTTC
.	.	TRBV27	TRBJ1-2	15	CASSSIGGGGYGYPF	TGTGCCAGCAGTTCAATAGGTGGGGGGGGGTATGGCTACCCCTTC
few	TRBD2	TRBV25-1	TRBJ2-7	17	CASSEPASSGGSYEQYF	TGTGCCAGCAGTGAGCCCGCCTCTAGCGGGGGTTCCTACGAGCAGTACTTC
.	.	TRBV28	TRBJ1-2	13	CASSWGQGNGYTF	TGTGCCAGCAGTTGGGGACAAGGGAATGGCTACACCTTC
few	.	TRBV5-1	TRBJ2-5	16	CASSLGADSGWETQYF	TGCGCCAGCAGCTTGGGGGCGGACAGCGGATGGGAGACCCAGTACTTC
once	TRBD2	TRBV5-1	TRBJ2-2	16	CASSLSGGQNTGELFF	TGCGCCAGCAGCCTCAGCGGGGGGCAGAACACCGGGGAGCTGTTTTTT
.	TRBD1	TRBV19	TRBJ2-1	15	CASSTGTGLINEQFF	TGTGCCAGTAGCACCGGGACAGGGTTAATCAATGAGCAGTTCTTC
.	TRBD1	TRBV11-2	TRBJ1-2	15	CASSAIGQGFYGYTF	TGTGCCAGCAGCGCCATCGGACAGGGATTCTATGGCTACACCTTC
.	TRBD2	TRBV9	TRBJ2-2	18	CASSDPLPGLAYTGELFF	TGTGCCAGCAGCGACCCACTTCCGGGACTAGCATACACCGGGGAGCTGTTTTTT
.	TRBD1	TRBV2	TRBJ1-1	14	CASSTGGQGTEAFF	TGTGCCAGCAGTACCGGGGGACAGGGAACTGAAGCTTTCTTT
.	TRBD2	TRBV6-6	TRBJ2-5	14	CASSLAGAQETQYF	TGTGCCAGCAGTCTAGCGGGGGCCCAAGAGACCCAGTACTTC
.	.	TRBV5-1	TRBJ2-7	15	CASSPILVSSYEQYF	TGCGCCAGCAGCCCTATTTTAGTTTCCTCCTACGAGCAGTACTTC
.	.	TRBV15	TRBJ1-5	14	CATSRDRGVQPQHF	TGTGCCACCAGCAGAGATCGGGGGGTCCAGCCCCAGCATTTT
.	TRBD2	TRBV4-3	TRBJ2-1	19	CASSQVYGGGLLRGNEQFF	TGCGCCAGCAGCCAAGTCTATGGCGGGGGGCTACTAAGGGGGAATGAGCAGTTCTTC
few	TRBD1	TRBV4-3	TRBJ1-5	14	CASSLDRGSQPQHF	TGCGCCAGCAGCCTGGACAGGGGATCACAGCCCCAGCATTTT
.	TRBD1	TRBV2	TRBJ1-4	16	CASRMDRGGGNEKLFF	TGTGCCAGCAGGATGGACAGGGGTGGGGGAAATGAAAAACTGTTTTTT
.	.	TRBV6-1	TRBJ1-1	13	CASSESPPEEAFF	TGTGCCAGCAGTGAATCCCCCCCAGAAGAAGCTTTCTTT
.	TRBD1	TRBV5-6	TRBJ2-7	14	CASSFGTGGYEQYF	TGTGCCAGCAGCTTCGGGACAGGCGGATACGAGCAGTACTTC
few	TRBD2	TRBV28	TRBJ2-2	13	CASSSLAAGELFF	TGTGCCAGCAGTTCCCTAGCGGCCGGGGAGCTGTTTTTT
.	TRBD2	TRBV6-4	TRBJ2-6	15	CASSEGGAGANVLTF	TGTGCCAGCAGTGAGGGGGGGGCTGGGGCCAACGTCCTGACTTTC
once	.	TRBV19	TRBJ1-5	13	CASSQGGSQPQHF	TGTGCCAGTAGTCAGGGAGGGTCTCAGCCCCAGCATTTT
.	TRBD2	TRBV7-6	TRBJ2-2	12	CASRREGGELFF	TGTGCCAGCAGGAGGGAGGGCGGGGAGCTGTTTTTT
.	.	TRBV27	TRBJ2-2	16	CASRPAARARTGELFF	TGTGCCAGCAGACCCGCGGCCAGGGCAAGAACCGGGGAGCTGTTTTTT
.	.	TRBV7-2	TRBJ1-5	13	CASSLNTLRPQHF	TGTGCCAGCAGCTTAAATACCCTTAGGCCCCAGCATTTT
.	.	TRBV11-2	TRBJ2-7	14	CASSSAGLTYEQYF	TGTGCCAGCAGTTCGGCAGGGCTGACCTACGAGCAGTACTTC
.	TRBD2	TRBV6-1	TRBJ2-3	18	CASSESGASGGARDTQYF	TGTGCCAGCAGTGAATCTGGCGCTAGCGGGGGCGCGAGAGATACGCAGTATTTT
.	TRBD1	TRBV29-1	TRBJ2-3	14	CSVETGDEPDTQYF	TGCAGCGTCGAGACAGGGGATGAGCCAGATACGCAGTATTTT
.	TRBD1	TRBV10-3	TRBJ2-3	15	CAITSDRERTDTQYF	TGTGCCATCACCTCGGACAGGGAACGCACAGATACGCAGTATTTT
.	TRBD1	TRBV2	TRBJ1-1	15	CASSPRQGAVAEAFF	TGTGCCAGCAGTCCTCGACAGGGGGCGGTGGCTGAAGCTTTCTTT
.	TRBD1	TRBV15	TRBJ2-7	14	CATSSRDRIYEQYF	TGTGCCACCAGCAGCCGGGACAGGATTTACGAGCAGTACTTC
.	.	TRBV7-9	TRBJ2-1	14	CASSSTTRGNEQFF	TGTGCCAGCAGCTCCACGACTAGAGGCAATGAGCAGTTCTTC
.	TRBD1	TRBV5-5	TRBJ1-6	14	CASSLGQVNSPLHF	TGTGCCAGCAGCCTGGGACAGGTGAATTCACCCCTCCACTTT
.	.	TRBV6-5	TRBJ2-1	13	CASSLKRVDEQFF	TGTGCCAGCAGTTTAAAGCGGGTGGATGAGCAGTTCTTC
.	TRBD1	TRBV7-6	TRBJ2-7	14	CASSPRTGRYEQYF	TGTGCCAGCAGCCCTCGGACAGGGCGGTACGAGCAGTACTTC
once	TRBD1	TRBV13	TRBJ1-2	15	CASSGYRGEDYGYTF	TGTGCCAGCAGCGGCTACAGGGGGGAGGACTATGGCTACACCTTC
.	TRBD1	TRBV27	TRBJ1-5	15	CASSLGQGSNQPQHF	TGTGCCAGCAGTTTGGGACAGGGGAGCAATCAGCCCCAGCATTTT
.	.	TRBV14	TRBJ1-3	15	CASSQFRDSGNTIYF	TGTGCCAGCAGCCAATTCAGGGACTCTGGAAACACCATATATTTT
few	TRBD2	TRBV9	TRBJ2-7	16	CASSANPTAGGYEQYF	TGTGCCAGCAGCGCCAACCCCACAGCGGGGGGTTACGAGCAGTACTTC
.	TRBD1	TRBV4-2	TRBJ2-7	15	CASSQDTGGVNEQYF	TGTGCCAGCAGCCAAGACACAGGGGGCGTCAACGAGCAGTACTTC
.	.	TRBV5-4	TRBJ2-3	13	CASSLEGVDTQYF	TGTGCCAGCAGCTTGGAGGGGGTGGATACGCAGTATTTT
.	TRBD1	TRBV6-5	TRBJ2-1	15	CASSYTTGGSYEQFF	TGTGCCAGCAGTTACACCACAGGGGGCTCATATGAGCAGTTCTTC
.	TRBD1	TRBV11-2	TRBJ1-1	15	CASSDPTGGLGEAFF	TGTGCCAGCAGCGACCCGACAGGGGGCTTGGGTGAAGCTTTCTTT
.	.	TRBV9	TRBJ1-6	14	CASSVGRSGSPLHF	TGTGCCAGCAGCGTAGGGAGGTCCGGTTCACCCCTCCACTTT
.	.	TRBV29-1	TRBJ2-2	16	CSAKAGEDRNTGELFF	TGCAGCGCAAAAGCCGGGGAGGATCGGAACACCGGGGAGCTGTTTTTT
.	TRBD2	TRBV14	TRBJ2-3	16	CASSPGLAGYADTQYF	TGTGCCAGCAGCCCAGGACTAGCGGGGTACGCAGATACGCAGTATTTT
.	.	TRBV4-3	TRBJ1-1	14	CASSQDSVYTEAFF	TGCGCCAGCAGCCAAGATTCGGTTTACACTGAAGCTTTCTTT
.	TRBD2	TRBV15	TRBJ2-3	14	CATSRDRGVDTQYF	TGTGCCACCAGCAGAGATCGGGGGGTAGATACGCAGTATTTT
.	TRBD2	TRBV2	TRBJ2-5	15	CASSLTSGGEETQYF	TGTGCCAGCAGTTTGACTAGCGGGGGGGAAGAGACCCAGTACTTC